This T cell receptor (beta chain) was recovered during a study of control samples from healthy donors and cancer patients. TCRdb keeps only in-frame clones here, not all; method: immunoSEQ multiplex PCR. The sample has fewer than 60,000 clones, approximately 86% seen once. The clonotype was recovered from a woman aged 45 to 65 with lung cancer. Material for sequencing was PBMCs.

The CDR3 reads CASSSPYTRNTEAFF. The CDR3 DNA reads TGCGCCAGCAGCTCCCCCTATACTCGGAACACTGAAGCTTTCTTT. The chain recombines TRBV5-1 with TRBJ1-1; D is uncertain. The V gene lost 3 bases and the J gene lost 1 base, with 13 bases spanning the gap. This CDR3 has 15 amino acids. Germline V gene data show CDR1 as SGHRS and CDR2 as YFSETQ.